This T cell receptor beta chain was identified during a study of T cells in Graves' hyperthyroidism and ophthalmopathy. Amplification yielded TCR beta CDR3 regions, with RNA transcripts as the source. The study used the HTBI primer set for a first-round RT-PCR of the TCR CDR3. Via MiXCR, TCRdb re-called the multiplex PCR reads, giving one row per CDR3 protein. The sample carries hundreds of thousands of distinct CDR3 sequences, around 38% recorded once. No ophthalmopathy progression within 18 months constituted stable Graves' hyperthyroidism. Many counts were recorded for this clonotype. CDR3 length: 15 residues. Germline assignment: CDR1 SGHTA and CDR2 FQGNSA. The ends were cut back, 6 bases at V and 0 bases at J, with 12 bases in the middle.

This chain uses TRBV7-2 with TRBJ1-5; a possible D gene is TRBD1 (5 bases). The sequencing input was blood. This sequence was found in a man aged 18 to 30 with Graves' hyperthyroidism. For the CDR3, the DNA is TGTGCCAGCAGTGCAGGGCCATATAGCAATCAGCCCCAGCATTTT. Protein sequence: CASSAGPYSNQPQHF.